These 32 T cell receptor beta chains originate from one sample sequenced in a study of control samples from healthy donors and cancer patients. The repertoire was sequenced with immunoSEQ multiplex PCR; TCRdb's copy has only in-frame clones and lacks some. Of approximately 170,000 clones listed, about 93% are singletons. The sequenced material came from blood. These TCRs come from a woman aged 60-75 years in good health.

The chain uses TRBV2 and TRBJ2-2; D unclear. The V and J ends lost 6 bases and 2 bases respectively, with 10 bases between them. CDR3 length: 14 amino acids. The germline gives CDR1 SNHLY, CDR2 FYNNEI. The CDR3 spells CASRARFNTGELFF. CDR3 in DNA: TGTGCCAGCAGAGCCCGGTTCAACACCGGGGAGCTGTTTTTT. Full variable domain (missing parts from reference TRBV2 and TRBJ2-2): EPEVTQTPSHQVTQMGQEVILRCVPISNHLYFYWYRQILGQKVEFLVSFYNNEISEKSEIFDDQFSVERPDGSNFTLKIRSTKLEDSAMYFCASRARFNTGELFFGEGSRLTVL.

This sequence joins TRBV2 and TRBJ2-7, with D maybe TRBD2 (6 bases). Trimming took 11 bases from V and 5 from J, leaving 13 bases between them. Germline assignment: CDR1 SNHLY and CDR2 FYNNEI. This CDR3 region has 11 residues. The CDR3 nucleotides read TGTGCCCACCGAAGGAGGGACGAGCAGTACTTC. This gives the protein CAHRRRDEQYF.

This sequence joins TRBV6-1 and TRBJ1-5; D is perhaps TRBD1 (5 bases). Germline V gives CDR1 MNHNS, CDR2 SASEGT. The ends were cut back, 2 bases at V and 1 base at J, with 9 bases in the middle. The CDR3 is 15 amino acids. This CDR3 reads CASSETRDSNQPQHF. In DNA form, the CDR3 reads TGTGCCAGCAGTGAAACCCGGGACAGCAATCAGCCCCAGCATTTT.

The rearrangement links TRBV7-9 to TRBJ1-1; 9 nucleotides line up with TRBD1. The CDR3 extends over 15 amino acids. Germline trimming cut 5 bases from V and 1 base from J; bases unmatched to any gene: 5. In germline, CDR1 is SEHNR, CDR2 FQNEAQ (reference sequence). Here the CDR3 reads CASSRTDRGNTEAFF. The CDR3, as DNA: TGTGCCAGCAGCCGAACGGACAGGGGGAACACTGAAGCTTTCTTT.

This chain uses TRBV2 with TRBJ1-2, with D possibly being TRBD1 (6 bases). This CDR3 has 15 amino acids. Deletions cut 1 base from V and 5 bases from J, with 14 bases between. CDR1 and CDR2 from the germline V gene are SNHLY and FYNNEI. CDR3 nucleotide sequence: TGTGCCAGCAGTGAAGACAGGGCAGTTCCGTATGGCTACACCTTC. Its protein product is CASSEDRAVPYGYTF. The variable domain in full, completed from reference TRBV2 and TRBJ1-2, reads EPEVTQTPSHQVTQMGQEVILRCVPISNHLYFYWYRQILGQKVEFLVSFYNNEISEKSEIFDDQFSVERPDGSNFTLKIRSTKLEDSAMYFCASSEDRAVPYGYTFGSGTRLTVV.

This rearrangement joins TRBV4-3 to TRBJ1-2, with 7 bases aligning to TRBD1. With 8 bases clipped from V and 0 bases from J, the junction kept 0 bases outside the gene matches. The germline CDR1 and CDR2 sequences are LGHNA and YSLEER. The CDR3 sequence is 12 residues long. The DNA for the CDR3 is TGCGCCAGCGGACAGGCTAACTATGGCTACACCTTC. It translates to CASGQANYGYTF.

This chain links TRBV7-9 with TRBJ1-6, with D perhaps TRBD1 (6 bases). The germline gives CDR1 SEHNR, CDR2 FQNEAQ (reference sequence). Trimming took 5 bases from V and 10 from J, leaving 15 bases between them. The length of the CDR3 is 14 residues. The CDR3 DNA is TGTGCCAGCAGCACTCGGACAGAGGCGTCACCCCTCCACTTT. Protein product: CASSTRTEASPLHF.

V gene TRBV5-4 combines with J gene TRBJ1-2; the D gene is possibly TRBD1 (5 bases). Trimming stripped 3 bases from V and 4 bases from J, with 16 bases between. From germline, CDR1 is SGHNT and CDR2 YYREEE (reference sequence). The CDR3 runs to 15 residues. The CDR3 coding sequence is TGTGCCAGCAGCTCCAGGACAAGCTCCCTCTATGGCTACACCTTC. Its protein is CASSSRTSSLYGYTF.

This clone has just one count. Relative to the germline gene, one junction end is altered; a read error may explain this. The rearrangement joins TRBV5-4 to TRBJ2-3; 12 bases are shared with TRBD1. Germline lookup yields CDR1 SGHNT and CDR2 YYREEE (reference sequence). This CDR3 is built from 16 residues. The CDR3 DNA follows: TGTGCCAGCAGGTTGGGACAGGGGGCGGGCACAGATACGCAGTATTTT. The encoded protein is CASRLGQGAGTDTQYF.

The gene calls are TRBV5-1 and TRBJ2-2; D call uncertain. CDR3 length equals 16 residues. V was shortened by 0 bases and J by 0 bases, with 9 bases between the two germline ends. CDR1 is SGHRS and CDR2 is YFSETQ in the germline V gene. CDR3 region: CASSLESRANTGELFF. CDR3 DNA: TGCGCCAGCAGCTTGGAGAGCCGCGCGAACACCGGGGAGCTGTTTTTT. The variable domain in full, completed from reference TRBV5-1 and TRBJ2-2, reads KAGVTQTPRYLIKTRGQQVTLSCSPISGHRSVSWYQQTPGQGLQFLFEYFSETQRNKGNFPGRFSGRQFSNSRSEMNVSTLELGDSALYLCASSLESRANTGELFFGEGSRLTVL.

This clone was seen just once. The rearrangement links TRBV29-1 to TRBJ2-7, with D uncertain. The ends were cut back, 6 bases at V and 4 bases at J, with 16 bases in the middle. This CDR3 has 13 residues. CDR1 is SQVTM, CDR2 ANQGSEA, per germline. CDR3 sequence reads: CSVADRNNYEQYF. The CDR3 coding sequence is TGCAGCGTAGCCGACCGAAACAATTACGAGCAGTACTTC.

The chain combines TRBV5-1 with TRBJ1-1; tentatively, D is TRBD1 (5 bases). The CDR3 consists of 15 residues. The ends were cut back, 4 bases at V and 0 bases at J, with 13 bases in the middle. The germline V gene encodes CDR1 SGHRS and CDR2 YFSETQ. CDR3 nucleotide sequence: TGCGCCAGCAGCGACCCCGGGGGATTGAACACTGAAGCTTTCTTT. Translating it yields CASSDPGGLNTEAFF.

This sequence joins TRBV5-1 and TRBJ2-5; no definite D call. Trimming removed 1 base from V and 2 bases from J, with 9 bases in between. The length of the CDR3 is 14 residues. CDR1 and CDR2 (germline): SGHRS, YFSETQ. In DNA form, the CDR3 reads TGCGCCAGCAGCTTGATGGACGGTCAAGAGACCCAGTACTTC. Its protein is CASSLMDGQETQYF.

This chain uses TRBV5-6 with TRBJ1-1; D is perhaps TRBD1 (5 bases). CDR3 length: 11 amino acids. Germline lookup yields CDR1 SGHDT and CDR2 YYEEEE. V lost 3 bases, J lost 8 bases, and 8 bases lay in between. CDR3 nucleotide sequence: TGTGCCAGCAGCTCGACAGCCGAAGCTTTCTTT. Translation: CASSSTAEAFF.

The genes are TRBV19 and TRBJ2-3; TRBD2 matches at 7 bases. This CDR3 comprises 13 residues. V lost 9 bases to trimming and J lost 2 bases; unmatched junction nucleotides: 5. In germline, CDR1 is LNHDA, CDR2 SQIVND (reference sequence). CDR3 in amino acids: CASSSGDTDTQYF. CDR3 in DNA: TGTGCCAGCTCGAGCGGGGACACAGATACGCAGTATTTT.

The chain links TRBV5-4 to TRBJ1-2; weak D call: TRBD1 (6 bases). Germline-derived CDR1 and CDR2 are SGHNT and YYREEE (reference sequence). This CDR3 contains 13 residues. V gave up 0 bases and J gave up 4 bases, with 7 bases separating them. CDR3 amino acids: CASSLDRVYGYTF. In DNA, the CDR3 is TGTGCCAGCAGCTTGGACAGGGTCTATGGCTACACCTTC. The whole variable domain, remainder taken from reference TRBV5-4 and TRBJ1-2, is ETGVTQSPTHLIKTRGQQVTLRCSSQSGHNTVSWYQQALGQGPQFIFQYYREEENGRGNFPPRFSGLQFPNYSSELNVNALELDDSALYLCASSLDRVYGYTFGSGTRLTVV.

This clone showed up just once. This chain joins TRBV6-5 and TRBJ2-5; TRBD2 is a possible D gene (7 bases). Germline V gives CDR1 MNHEY, CDR2 SVGAGI. Trimming cost V 7 bases and J 5 bases, with 14 bases left between them. This CDR3 region has 13 residues. Here the CDR3 reads CASMWGGWETQYF. For the CDR3, the DNA is TGTGCCAGCATGTGGGGGGGCTGGGAGACCCAGTACTTC.

V and J are TRBV7-9 and TRBJ2-3, with D possibly matching TRBD2 (5 bases). The CDR3 spans 13 residues. Trimming pared 4 bases from V and 11 bases from J, leaving 16 bases between. The germline gives CDR1 SEHNR, CDR2 FQNEAQ (reference sequence). The CDR3 protein is CASSSGSDIKQYF. In DNA form, the CDR3 reads TGTGCCAGCAGCTCGGGATCAGATATTAAGCAGTATTTT.

This chain links TRBV7-9 with TRBJ1-1; D is undetermined. The length of the CDR3 is 15 residues. Trimming took off 5 bases at V and 1 base at J, with 14 bases between the two ends. Germline values: CDR1 SEHNR, CDR2 FQNEAQ (reference sequence). This chain's CDR3 is CASSLNGLENTEAFF. Here the CDR3 DNA reads TGTGCCAGCAGCCTCAACGGGCTGGAGAACACTGAAGCTTTCTTT.

This sequence joins TRBV6-4 and TRBJ1-5, with 8 bases aligning to TRBD1. The CDR3 covers 16 residues. From germline, CDR1 is MRHNA and CDR2 SNTAGT. Trimming took 3 bases from V and 4 from J; bases not matched to a gene: 8. The CDR3 sequence is CASSDRHGTGNQPQHF. For the CDR3, the DNA is TGTGCCAGCAGTGATAGACACGGGACAGGTAATCAGCCCCAGCATTTT.

The gene calls are TRBV28 and TRBJ1-2; TRBD1 is a possible D gene (5 bases). The V gene lost 8 bases and the J gene lost 6 bases, with 10 bases spanning the gap. This CDR3 has 11 residues. Germline V gene data show CDR1 as MDHEN and CDR2 as SYDVKM. The DNA for the CDR3 is TGTGCCAGCGGGGCTCAGGATGGCTACACCTTC. It translates to CASGAQDGYTF.

The gene calls are TRBV6-5 and TRBJ2-1; D is possibly TRBD2 (6 bases). Trimming shortened V by 7 bases and J by 5 bases, and 18 bases separated the two germline ends. Germline CDR1 MNHEY, CDR2 SVGAGI. The CDR3 is 15 amino acids. The CDR3 sequence: CASMFGGRGNNEQFF. The DNA for the CDR3 is TGTGCCAGCATGTTCGGGGGTCGCGGTAACAATGAGCAGTTCTTC.

This rearrangement joins TRBV5-1 to TRBJ1-2; 7 bases agree with TRBD1. Germline V lookup: CDR1 SGHRS, CDR2 YFSETQ. The junction had 6 bases not matched to a gene; V was cut back by 4 bases and J by 3 bases. This CDR3 is built from 14 residues. The CDR3 DNA follows: TGCGCCAGCAGCATCGACAGGGACGACTATGGCTACACCTTC. Its protein product is CASSIDRDDYGYTF.

This chain joins TRBV7-2 and TRBJ2-1; D perhaps matches TRBD2 (6 bases). V was pared by 7 bases and J by 8 bases, with 18 bases between. Per germline, CDR1 SGHTA and CDR2 FQGNSA. The CDR3 is made up of 14 amino acids. This CDR3 is CASTKLLARDEQFF. The CDR3 DNA reads as TGTGCCAGCACTAAATTACTAGCCAGAGATGAGCAGTTCTTC.

The chain joins TRBV4-2 to TRBJ1-2; 8 nucleotides align to TRBD1. Germline CDR1 LGHNA, CDR2 YNFKEQ. This CDR3 is built from 16 residues. Trimming cost V 2 bases and J 8 bases; bases outside gene matches: 13. CDR3 nucleotide sequence: TGTGCCAGCAGCCAACCGCAAATCCAGGGGGCCGGAGGCTACACCTTC. Protein product: CASSQPQIQGAGGYTF.

The chain couples TRBV11-3 to TRBJ1-6, with D unclear. From germline, CDR1 is SGHNT and CDR2 YENEEA. The CDR3 has 13 amino acids. V was cut by 3 bases and J by 10 bases, with 10 bases left in between. Written as DNA, the CDR3 is TGTGCCAGCAGCTTCACCGAGAGGTCACCCCTCCACTTT. The encoded protein is CASSFTERSPLHF.

The chain joins TRBV11-2 to TRBJ1-3; D gene unclear. CDR1 SGHAT and CDR2 FQNNGV come from the germline V gene. This CDR3 is built from 16 residues. Trimming removed 1 base at V and 0 bases at J, with 10 bases between. For the CDR3, the DNA is TGTGCCAGCAGCTTAGCCCCGACGGGCTCTGGAAACACCATATATTTT. It codes for CASSLAPTGSGNTIYF.

The table lists this clone with a count of one. This chain connects TRBV7-9 to TRBJ2-7, with a possible D match to TRBD1 (6 bases). Germline-derived CDR1 and CDR2 are SEHNR and FQNEAQ (reference sequence). CDR3 length: 19 residues. Trimming pared 0 bases from V and 0 bases from J, leaving 21 bases between. The CDR3 sequence is CASSLAPDSGTIYSYEQYF. DNA of the CDR3: TGTGCCAGCAGCTTAGCCCCAGACTCCGGGACAATTTACTCCTACGAGCAGTACTTC.

This chain joins TRBV5-1 and TRBJ1-2; 9 bases fit TRBD1. Trimming took 4 bases from V and 0 from J; bases not matched to a gene: 4. This CDR3 has 15 residues. Germline V gives CDR1 SGHRS, CDR2 YFSETQ. CDR3 sequence (DNA): TGCGCCAGCAGCCTAGGACAGGGGTCTAACTATGGCTACACCTTC. Amino acids: CASSLGQGSNYGYTF.

The gene calls are TRBV7-3 and TRBJ2-3; possible D gene TRBD1, 6 bases. Germline loops: CDR1 SGHTA, CDR2 FQGTGA. V was trimmed by 2 bases and J by 0 bases, leaving 6 bases between them. The CDR3 covers 14 residues. CDR3 nucleotides: TGTGCCAGCAGCTTAGGACAGAGCACAGATACGCAGTATTTT. It translates to CASSLGQSTDTQYF. Full variable domain (missing parts from reference TRBV7-3 and TRBJ2-3): GAGVSQTPSNKVTEKGKYVELRCDPISGHTALYWYRQSLGQGPEFLIYFQGTGAADDSGLPNDRFFAVRPEGSVSTLKIQRTERGDSAVYLCASSLGQSTDTQYFGPGTRLTVL.

The rearrangement joins TRBV19 to TRBJ1-4; no clear D gene. The V gene's germline CDR1 is LNHDA and CDR2 SQIVND (reference sequence). This CDR3 is built from 14 residues. Trimming removed 3 bases at V and 7 bases at J, with 12 bases between. CDR3 sequence (DNA): TGTGCCAGTAGTATCGGGGATTTTGGTGAAAAACTGTTTTTT. It yields the protein CASSIGDFGEKLFF. Variable domain in full (rest from reference TRBV19 and TRBJ1-4): DGGITQSPKYLFRKEGQNVTLSCEQNLNHDAMYWYRQDPGQGLRLIYYSQIVNDFQKGDIAEGYSVSREKKESFPLTVTSAQKNPTAFYLCASSIGDFGEKLFFGSGTQLSVL.

This chain joins TRBV5-6 and TRBJ1-1; 8 bases match TRBD1. Germline V gene lookup returns CDR1 SGHDT and CDR2 YYEEEE. The CDR3 has 17 residues. Germline trimming cut 4 bases from V and 1 base from J; bases unmatched to any gene: 12. CDR3 sequence reads: CASSPFGKGQANTEAFF. CDR3 DNA: TGTGCCAGCAGCCCGTTTGGAAAGGGACAGGCGAACACTGAAGCTTTCTTT. The full variable domain, rest sourced from reference TRBV5-6 and TRBJ1-1, is DAGVTQSPTHLIKTRGQQVTLRCSPKSGHDTVSWYQQALGQGPQFIFQYYEEEERQRGNFPDRFSGHQFPNYSSELNVNALLLGDSALYLCASSPFGKGQANTEAFFGQGTRLTVV.